The 21 T cell receptor beta chains in this list originate from one sample, sequenced in a study of T-cell memory formation after mild COVID-19. Using its own MiXCR run on the 5' RACE reads, TCRdb lists one record per CDR3 protein. Of roughly 560,000 distinct CDR3 sequences listed, about a fifth are singletons. Sample: PBMCs or a T cell subset sorted from them (not recorded which). The receptors were gathered from an adult woman who had mild COVID-19 (a few samples of this study predate the infection). Cell type and time point are not known.

This clonotype was recorded a few times. The V and J genes are TRBV5-5 and TRBJ1-1; no clear D. Germline values: CDR1 SGHKS, CDR2 YYEKEE (reference sequence). Trimming left V 1 base short and J 4 bases short, with 8 bases between. The CDR3 spans 13 residues. CDR3 protein: CASSLTVRTEAFF. The DNA for the CDR3 is TGTGCCAGCAGCTTGACAGTTCGCACTGAAGCTTTCTTT. The full variable domain, its missing parts supplied by reference TRBV5-5 and TRBJ1-1, is DAGVTQSPTHLIKTRGQQVTLRCSPISGHKSVSWYQQVLGQGPQFIFQYYEKEERGRGNFPDRFSARQFPNYSSELNVNALLLGDSALYLCASSLTVRTEAFFGQGTRLTVV.

The chain recombines TRBV28 with TRBJ2-7; D might be TRBD2 (6 bases). The V gene's germline CDR1 is MDHEN and CDR2 SYDVKM. The CDR3 spans 13 residues. V was trimmed by 7 bases and J by 2 bases, leaving 12 bases between them. CDR3 bases: TGTGCCAGCACGCTTGGGGGGACCTACGAGCAGTACTTC. This codes for CASTLGGTYEQYF. Using reference TRBV28 and TRBJ2-7 for the parts outside the CDR3, the full variable domain is DVKVTQSSRYLVKRTGEKVFLECVQDMDHENMFWYRQDPGLGLRLIYFSYDVKMKEKGDIPEGYSVSREKKERFSLILESASTNQTSMYLCASTLGGTYEQYFGPGTRLTVT.

The V call is TRBV9, the J call TRBJ2-6, with TRBD1 matching 10 bases. CDR3 size: 15 residues. CDR1 and CDR2 (germline): SGDLS, YYNGEE. V lost 8 bases and J lost 1; bases outside the gene matches: 3. The CDR3: CASDRGQSGANVLTF. The CDR3 bases are TGTGCCAGTGACAGGGGGCAATCTGGGGCCAACGTCCTGACTTTC.

This chain joins TRBV15 and TRBJ2-1, with unresolved D. Germline CDR1 LNHNV, CDR2 YYDKDF (reference sequence). V dropped 3 bases and J dropped 7 bases, with 10 bases sitting between them. This CDR3 region has 13 residues. The CDR3 region has the DNA TGTGCCACCAGCAGGGTTTTCGGGAATGAGCAGTTCTTC. Amino acids: CATSRVFGNEQFF.

The chain employs TRBV7-9 and TRBJ2-5, with no clear D. CDR1 and CDR2 from the germline V gene are SEHNR and FQNEAQ (reference sequence). V lost 1 base and J 5 bases, leaving 11 bases between the germline ends. CDR3 size: 14 residues. CDR3 bases: TGTGCCAGCAGCTTAGATCAGGTCCGGGAGACCCAGTACTTC. Encoded protein: CASSLDQVRETQYF.

This clonotype was counted many times. The chain uses TRBV5-1 and TRBJ2-7, with 8 bases lining up with TRBD2. The trim removed 3 bases at V and 3 bases at J, leaving 5 bases unmatched. This CDR3 has 14 amino acids. In germline, CDR1 is SGHRS, CDR2 YFSETQ. CDR3 amino acids: CASSSTSGNYEQYF. Written as DNA, the CDR3 is TGCGCCAGCAGCTCTACTAGCGGAAACTACGAGCAGTACTTC.

The genes are TRBV12-3 or TRBV12-4 and TRBJ2-3; 8 nucleotides align to TRBD2. CDR3 length: 18 residues. V dropped 4 bases and J dropped 2; count of bases not matched to a gene: 14. For the CDR3, the DNA is TGTGCCAGCAGTTCCACTAGTTTGCGGGGGGCTCTCACAGATACGCAGTATTTT. It codes for CASSSTSLRGALTDTQYF.

This clonotype has ten or more counts. The DNA of the CDR3 is TGCGCCAGCAGCCAGATGGGGGGGGGCTACTGGTCTCACGAGCAGTACTTC. Protein product: CASSQMGGGYWSHEQYF. V gene TRBV4-1 combines with J gene TRBJ2-7; a weak D match, TRBD2 (7 bases). Germline CDR1 MGHRA, CDR2 YSYEKL. V dropped 3 bases and J dropped 5 bases, with 23 bases sitting between them. This CDR3 has 17 residues.

The chain uses TRBV29-1 and TRBJ2-3; D is perhaps TRBD2 (5 bases). This CDR3 is built from 12 residues. V lost 3 bases, J lost 5 bases, and 9 bases lay in between. Per the germline V gene, CDR1 is SQVTM and CDR2 is ANQGSEA. CDR3 region: CSVDVSGDTQYF. CDR3 bases: TGCAGCGTTGATGTCAGCGGAGATACGCAGTATTTT.

The chain is built from TRBV20-1 and TRBJ2-7; D is possibly TRBD2 (5 bases). The CDR3 covers 11 residues. Trimming stripped 5 bases from V and 0 bases from J, with 5 bases between. The germline CDR1 and CDR2 sequences are DFQATT and SNEGSKA (reference sequence). The CDR3 loop is CSAGGSYEQYF. The CDR3 region has the DNA TGCAGTGCTGGAGGCTCCTACGAGCAGTACTTC.

The rearrangement uses TRBV29-1 and TRBJ1-1; no reliable D call. Trimming took off 5 bases at V and 4 bases at J, with 5 bases between the two ends. Germline values: CDR1 SQVTM, CDR2 ANQGSEA. This CDR3 spans 10 amino acids. CDR3 region: CSVFVTEAFF. The CDR3 DNA follows: TGCAGCGTTTTCGTCACTGAAGCTTTCTTT.

V gene TRBV10-3 combines with J gene TRBJ2-1; 9 bases line up with TRBD1. The CDR3 is 14 amino acids. After removal of 11 bases from V and 1 base from J, the junction contained 6 bases not matched to a gene. Germline CDR1 and CDR2: ENHRY and SYGVKD. In nucleotides, the CDR3 is TGTGCCGCAAGACAGGGGGAGTCCTACAATGAGCAGTTCTTC. It translates to CAARQGESYNEQFF.

The chain combines TRBV9 with TRBJ1-1, with D unclear. The CDR3 has 17 residues. The germline V gene encodes CDR1 SGDLS and CDR2 YYNGEE. The V end was cut by 4 bases, the J end by 1 base, with 20 bases between. CDR3 residues: CASSPRVAYAGNTEAFF. The CDR3 coding sequence is TGTGCCAGCAGCCCTCGAGTGGCCTATGCAGGGAACACTGAAGCTTTCTTT.

This clonotype was observed a few times. The rearrangement uses TRBV20-1 and TRBJ2-1; no definite D call. Trimming shortened V by 6 bases and J by 6 bases, and 12 bases separated the two germline ends. The CDR3 loop spans 12 amino acids. The germline V gene encodes CDR1 DFQATT and CDR2 SNEGSKA (reference sequence). The CDR3 spells CSAHHKVNEQFF. In nucleotides, the CDR3 is TGCAGTGCCCATCATAAAGTCAATGAGCAGTTCTTC.

The chain carries TRBV5-5 and TRBJ2-5; 10 positions agree with TRBD1. Germline V gene sequence: CDR1 SGHKS, CDR2 YYEKEE (reference sequence). Losses at the gene ends were 3 bases for V and 6 bases for J; bases not matched to a gene: 2. The CDR3 loop spans 13 amino acids. The CDR3 sequence is CASSWDRGQTQYF. CDR3 sequence (DNA): TGTGCCAGCAGCTGGGACAGGGGCCAGACCCAGTACTTC.

V gene TRBV25-1 combines with J gene TRBJ2-1, with TRBD2 matching 7 bases. The germline V gene has CDR1 MGHDK and CDR2 SYGVNS. Trimming at V came to 3 bases and at J to 6 bases, leaving 11 bases not matched to a gene. The CDR3 loop spans 16 amino acids. The CDR3 reads CASSETRLAAINEQFF. In DNA form, the CDR3 reads TGTGCCAGCAGTGAGACGCGGCTAGCGGCAATCAATGAGCAGTTCTTC.

This clonotype was counted between two and nine times. The chain uses TRBV7-2 and TRBJ2-1; TRBD2 matches 14 bases. Germline lookup yields CDR1 SGHTA and CDR2 FQGNSA. V dropped 2 bases and J dropped 7; count of bases not matched to a gene: 7. The CDR3 extends over 17 amino acids. This CDR3 reads CASSLRSRLAGGNEQFF. The CDR3 nucleotides are TGTGCCAGCAGCTTAAGATCGAGACTAGCGGGGGGGAATGAGCAGTTCTTC.

The count of this clonotype is one. This chain joins TRBV7-6 and TRBJ2-7; D not resolved. V lost 1 base and J lost 3, with 10 bases in between. The germline V gene encodes CDR1 SGHVS and CDR2 FNYEAQ. CDR3 length: 14 residues. CDR3 sequence: CASSLGGSNYEQYF. Written as DNA, the CDR3 is TGTGCCAGCAGCTTAGGTGGAAGTAACTACGAGCAGTACTTC.

This clonotype was counted between two and nine times. V is TRBV7-3 and J is TRBJ2-2, with 8 bases that match TRBD1. The CDR3 loop spans 16 amino acids. V was pared by 1 base and J by 7 bases, with 8 bases of the junction left unmatched. Germline V CDR1 and CDR2: SGHTA, FQGTGA. The DNA of the CDR3 is TGTGCCAGCAGCTTAAGTGGCAGGGGGCAGGGCGGGGAGCTGTTTTTT. Its translation is CASSLSGRGQGGELFF. Variable domain in full (rest from reference TRBV7-3 and TRBJ2-2): GAGVSQTPSNKVTEKGKYVELRCDPISGHTALYWYRQSLGQGPEFLIYFQGTGAADDSGLPNDRFFAVRPEGSVSTLKIQRTERGDSAVYLCASSLSGRGQGGELFFGEGSRLTVL.

This clonotype appeared a single time. This chain connects TRBV12-3 or TRBV12-4 to TRBJ1-1; 7 bases are shared with TRBD1. The CDR3 has 15 amino acids. J gave up 5 bases and V 5 bases, and 11 bases lay outside the gene matches. The CDR3 reads CASSGTQGLVTEAFF. The CDR3 DNA reads TGTGCCAGCAGTGGAACACAGGGGTTGGTGACTGAAGCTTTCTTT.

The chain employs TRBV5-1 and TRBJ1-1; D is unclear. The CDR3 is made up of 14 amino acids. From germline, CDR1 is SGHRS and CDR2 YFSETQ. V lost 0 bases and J lost 8, with 14 bases in between. The CDR3 bases are TGCGCCAGCAGCTTGGTTGGAGAAGGGTCCGAAGCTTTCTTT. Residues: CASSLVGEGSEAFF.